The rows below give T cell receptor beta chains drawn from one sample of a study of blood T cells in healthy people across ages. TCRdb called the 5' RACE reads again in MiXCR, with one record for every CDR3 protein. The sample includes more than 700,000 distinct CDR3 sequences, 35% to 50% of them seen just once. Sequenced sample: blood. The origin of the receptors is a man older than 75 in good health. The CDR3 runs from the conserved cysteine through the conserved F or W. Fields, in order: D gene, J gene, V gene, CDR3 length, clone size, CDR3 DNA, CDR3 protein. D genes are given only for firm matches. Rows give clone size only sometimes, using once, few, many, or a class for an expanded clone.

D: TRBD1; J: TRBJ2-1; V: TRBV13; length: 15; size: -; DNA: TGTGCCAGCAGCTTAGAGACAGGGATTTACAATGAGCAGTTCTTC; CDR3: CASSLETGIYNEQFF
D: -; J: TRBJ1-4; V: TRBV7-9; length: 15; size: -; DNA: TGTGCCAGCAGATTGGTGGGCGCGCCTAATGAAAAACTGTTTTTT; CDR3: CASRLVGAPNEKLFF
D: TRBD1; J: TRBJ2-1; V: TRBV2; length: 14; size: -; DNA: TGTGCCGGCACCCCGGGACAGGGCTACAATGAGCAGTTCTTC; CDR3: CAGTPGQGYNEQFF
D: -; J: TRBJ2-1; V: TRBV4-2; length: 16; size: once; DNA: TGTGCCAGCAGCCAAGAGACTAGAAGCGCCTACAATGAGCAGTTCTTC; CDR3: CASSQETRSAYNEQFF
D: -; J: TRBJ1-1; V: TRBV6-5; length: 15; size: few; DNA: TGTGCCAGCAGTTACATTTGGGGGGCGGCCACTGAAGCTTTCTTT; CDR3: CASSYIWGAATEAFF
D: -; J: TRBJ2-5; V: TRBV6-5; length: 15; size: -; DNA: TGTGCCAGCAGTTACTCACGCGGAAACCAAGAGACCCAGTACTTC; CDR3: CASSYSRGNQETQYF
D: -; J: TRBJ1-1; V: TRBV7-2; length: 14; size: -; DNA: TGTGCCAGCAGCTTAGGAAATATCGGATTTGAAGCTTTCTTT; CDR3: CASSLGNIGFEAFF
D: -; J: TRBJ2-7; V: TRBV6-2/TRBV6-3; length: 15; size: few; DNA: TGTGCCAGCAGCACTCGGCGCGGGCAGACCTACGAGCAGTACTTC; CDR3: CASSTRRGQTYEQYF
D: -; J: TRBJ2-3; V: TRBV9; length: 12; size: many; DNA: TGTGCCAGCAGTGTGGGGACAGATACGCAGTATTTT; CDR3: CASSVGTDTQYF
D: TRBD1; J: TRBJ2-3; V: TRBV24-1; length: 16; size: -; DNA: TGTGCCACCAGTGATCCCACAGGGGCGTCCACAGATACGCAGTATTTT; CDR3: CATSDPTGASTDTQYF
D: -; J: TRBJ2-3; V: TRBV6-6; length: 15; size: -; DNA: TGTGCCAGCACGAGTCCTAGCATCGGTTCTGATACGCAGTATTTT; CDR3: CASTSPSIGSDTQYF
D: -; J: TRBJ1-2; V: TRBV6-6; length: 15; size: -; DNA: TGTGCCAGCAGTTACTCGAATCAGGCTAACTATGGCTACACCTTC; CDR3: CASSYSNQANYGYTF
D: -; J: TRBJ2-3; V: TRBV6-1; length: 14; size: -; DNA: TGTGCCAGCAGTGAAGTGGCGTCCACAGATACGCAGTATTTT; CDR3: CASSEVASTDTQYF
D: TRBD2; J: TRBJ2-1; V: TRBV2; length: 14; size: -; DNA: TGTGCCAGCAAGGGACTAGCGGGAGTCAATGAGCAGTTCTTC; CDR3: CASKGLAGVNEQFF
D: -; J: TRBJ2-5; V: TRBV25-1; length: 10; size: -; DNA: TGTGCCACCGAAGGGGAGACCCAGTACTTC; CDR3: CATEGETQYF
D: TRBD1; J: TRBJ2-7; V: TRBV7-9; length: 16; size: -; DNA: TGTGCCAGCAGCTTCGGCGCGGGCGGACAGGACTACGAGCAGTACTTC; CDR3: CASSFGAGGQDYEQYF
D: -; J: TRBJ2-3; V: TRBV6-2/TRBV6-3; length: 13; size: few; DNA: TGTGCCACGGGGGACGGTCTCCTAGATACGCAGTATTTT; CDR3: CATGDGLLDTQYF
D: -; J: TRBJ2-1; V: TRBV10-1; length: 13; size: few; DNA: TGCGCCAGCAGTGACTCTGGTCACAATGAGCAGTTCTTC; CDR3: CASSDSGHNEQFF
D: TRBD1; J: TRBJ2-3; V: TRBV7-2; length: 16; size: few; DNA: TGTGCCAGCAGCTTAACGGGACAGGGGCCCTCAGATACGCAGTATTTT; CDR3: CASSLTGQGPSDTQYF
D: -; J: TRBJ1-1; V: TRBV10-3; length: 16; size: -; DNA: TGTGCCATCAGTGATAATATAAACAGCTTGAACACTGAAGCTTTCTTT; CDR3: CAISDNINSLNTEAFF
D: -; J: TRBJ1-4; V: TRBV29-1; length: 10; size: few; DNA: TGCAGCGCTATGTCGGGAAAACTGTTTTTT; CDR3: CSAMSGKLFF
D: -; J: TRBJ2-2; V: TRBV7-9; length: 17; size: -; DNA: TGTGCCAGCAGCCTAGGGACTTTCGTCCGGAACACCGGGGAGCTGTTTTTT; CDR3: CASSLGTFVRNTGELFF
D: -; J: TRBJ2-7; V: TRBV10-3; length: 14; size: -; DNA: TGTACCATCAGTGAGTCGGGCCGTTCCTACGAGCAGTACTTC; CDR3: CTISESGRSYEQYF
D: -; J: TRBJ1-1; V: TRBV5-1; length: 13; size: -; DNA: TGCGCCAGCAGCGCCCGGGAGAACACTGAAGCTTTCTTT; CDR3: CASSARENTEAFF
D: TRBD1; J: TRBJ2-3; V: TRBV5-1; length: 16; size: -; DNA: TGCGCCAGCAGCTTCTCGGGACAGGGGTTCACAGATACGCAGTATTTT; CDR3: CASSFSGQGFTDTQYF
D: TRBD2; J: TRBJ2-7; V: TRBV5-1; length: 14; size: few; DNA: TGCGCCAGCAGCTTGGCAGCGGGGGCCCTGGAGCAGTACTTC; CDR3: CASSLAAGALEQYF
D: -; J: TRBJ2-7; V: TRBV29-1; length: 10; size: -; DNA: TGCAGCGTGTGCGATGACGAGCAGTACTTC; CDR3: CSVCDDEQYF
D: TRBD2; J: TRBJ2-2; V: TRBV6-2/TRBV6-3; length: 15; size: -; DNA: TGTGCCAGCAGACTAGCGGGGGCGTACACCGGGGAGCTGTTTTTT; CDR3: CASRLAGAYTGELFF
D: -; J: TRBJ1-2; V: TRBV27; length: 15; size: -; DNA: TGTGCCAGCCGTCAACTCTCCGGGCCGACATATGGCTACACCTTC; CDR3: CASRQLSGPTYGYTF
D: TRBD1; J: TRBJ2-5; V: TRBV5-6; length: 15; size: -; DNA: TGTGCCAGCAGCTTGGCCGGGACAGGGGTAGGGGAGCAGTACTTC; CDR3: CASSLAGTGVGEQYF
D: -; J: TRBJ1-1; V: TRBV28; length: 14; size: -; DNA: TGTGCCAGCAGTTTTTCCAGCAGTCTGACTGAAGCTTTCTTT; CDR3: CASSFSSSLTEAFF
D: TRBD2; J: TRBJ2-1; V: TRBV20-1; length: 14; size: -; DNA: TGCAGTGCTAGGGAAATTGGGCGGGGGGATGAGCAGTTCTTC; CDR3: CSAREIGRGDEQFF
D: -; J: TRBJ1-2; V: TRBV7-9; length: 12; size: -; DNA: TGTGCCAGCAGCCGGGGTATGGGTGGCTACACCTTC; CDR3: CASSRGMGGYTF
D: -; J: TRBJ2-5; V: TRBV20-1; length: 13; size: -; DNA: TGCAGTGCTAGTGACAGGCCCGCGGGGGAGCAGTACTTC; CDR3: CSASDRPAGEQYF
D: -; J: TRBJ1-5; V: TRBV15; length: 19; size: -; DNA: TGTGCCACCAGCAGAGGCACTAAGGCAGGGGTTTATAGCAATCAGCCCCAGCATTTT; CDR3: CATSRGTKAGVYSNQPQHF
D: -; J: TRBJ1-2; V: TRBV15; length: 15; size: few; DNA: TGTGCCACCAGATTTCTCCTAGGGGCCAACTATGGCTACACCTTC; CDR3: CATRFLLGANYGYTF
D: -; J: TRBJ2-5; V: TRBV29-1; length: 13; size: -; DNA: TGCAGCGTCGGGCGTTCGAGAGTAGAGGCCCAGTACTTC; CDR3: CSVGRSRVEAQYF
D: TRBD2; J: TRBJ2-7; V: TRBV29-1; length: 14; size: -; DNA: TGCAGCGTCACCGGGACTAGCGGGAGATACGAGCAGTACTTC; CDR3: CSVTGTSGRYEQYF